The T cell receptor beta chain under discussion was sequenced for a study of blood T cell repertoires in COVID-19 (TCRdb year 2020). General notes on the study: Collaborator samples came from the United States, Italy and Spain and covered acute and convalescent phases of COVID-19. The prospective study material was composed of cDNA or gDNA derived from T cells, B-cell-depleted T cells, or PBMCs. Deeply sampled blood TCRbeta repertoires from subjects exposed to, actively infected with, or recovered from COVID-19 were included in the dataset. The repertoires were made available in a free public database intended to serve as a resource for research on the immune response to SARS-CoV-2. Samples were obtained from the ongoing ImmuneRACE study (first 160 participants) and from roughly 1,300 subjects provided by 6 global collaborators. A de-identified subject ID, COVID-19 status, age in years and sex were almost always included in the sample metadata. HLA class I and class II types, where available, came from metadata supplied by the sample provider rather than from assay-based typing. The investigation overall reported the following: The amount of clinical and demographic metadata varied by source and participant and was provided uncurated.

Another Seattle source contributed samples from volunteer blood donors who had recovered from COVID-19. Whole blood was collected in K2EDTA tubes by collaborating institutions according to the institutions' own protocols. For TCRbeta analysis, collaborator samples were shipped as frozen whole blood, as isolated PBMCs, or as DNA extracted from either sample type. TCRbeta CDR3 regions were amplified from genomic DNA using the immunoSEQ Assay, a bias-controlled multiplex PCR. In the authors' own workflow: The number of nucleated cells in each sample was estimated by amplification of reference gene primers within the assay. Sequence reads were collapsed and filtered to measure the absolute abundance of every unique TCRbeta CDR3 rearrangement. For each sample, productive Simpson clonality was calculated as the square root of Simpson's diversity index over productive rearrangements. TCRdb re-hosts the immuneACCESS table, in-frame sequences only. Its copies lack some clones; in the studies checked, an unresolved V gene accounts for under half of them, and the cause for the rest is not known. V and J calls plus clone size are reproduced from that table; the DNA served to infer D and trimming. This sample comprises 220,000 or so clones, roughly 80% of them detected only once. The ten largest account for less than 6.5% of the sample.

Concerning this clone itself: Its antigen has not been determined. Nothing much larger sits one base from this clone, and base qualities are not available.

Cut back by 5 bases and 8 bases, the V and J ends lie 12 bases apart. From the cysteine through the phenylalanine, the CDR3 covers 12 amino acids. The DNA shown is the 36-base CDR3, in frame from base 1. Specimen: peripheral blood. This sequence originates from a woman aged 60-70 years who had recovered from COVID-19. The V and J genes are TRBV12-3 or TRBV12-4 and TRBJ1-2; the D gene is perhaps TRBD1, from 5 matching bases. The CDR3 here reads CASSLGEGGYTF. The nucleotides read TGTGCCAGCAGTCTGGGGGAGGGGGGCTACACCTTC.